Each of the 26 T cell receptor beta chains below was sequenced from the same sample in a study of CD8+CD57+ T cells in acquired aplastic anemia. Patients picked for sequencing had shown CD8+CD57+ cell expansion detected by flow cytometry. Genomic DNA was employed as the template in profiling TCR beta VDJ and CDR3. MiXCR, applied by TCRdb to the reads, yields one record per CDR3 protein. This sample has 150,000 or so distinct CDR3 sequences, with approximately 52% found just once. Sequenced input: sorted CD4+, CD8+, or CD8+CD57+ T cells (not recorded which) from PBMCs. These TCRs come from a human donor with aplastic anemia.

This clonotype was detected once. The gene calls are TRBV7-9 and TRBJ2-5; TRBD1 might be the D (6 bases). Germline V lookup: CDR1 SEHNR, CDR2 FQNEAQ (reference sequence). The CDR3 loop spans 12 amino acids. Trimming took 8 bases from V and 3 from J, leaving 10 bases between them. The CDR3 coding sequence is TGTGCCAGCGAGAGGACAGAAGAGACCCAGTACTTC. Its translation: CASERTEETQYF.

This clonotype was seen just once. A much larger clone lies one base from this, so it may be a read error. The chain joins TRBV4-2 to TRBJ1-5; perhaps TRBD1 as D (5 bases). The CDR3 is 15 residues long. V was trimmed by 0 bases and J by 0 bases, leaving 6 bases between them. Germline loops: CDR1 LGHNA, CDR2 YNFKEQ. The CDR3: CASSQEGVSNQPQHF. In nucleotides, the CDR3 is TGTGCCAGCAGCCAAGAGGGGGTTAGCAATCAGCCCCAGCATTTT.

This clonotype has just a few counts. A read error may be the cause here, since a much bigger clone is one base away. The CDR3 loop is CASSFYQGEGYNEQFF. The CDR3 DNA reads TGCGCCAGCAGCTTTTATCAGGGCGAGGGGTACAATGAGCAGTTCTTC. The chain carries TRBV5-1 and TRBJ2-1, with D possibly being TRBD1 or TRBD2 (5 bases each). Germline CDR1 is SGHRS and CDR2 is YFSETQ. This CDR3 is built from 16 residues. With 2 bases removed from V and 4 bases from J, the gap between germline ends came to 16 bases.

The rearrangement joins TRBV20-1 to TRBJ1-5; 7 nucleotides agree with TRBD1. This CDR3 spans 13 amino acids. The J segment lost 6 bases and the V segment lost 3 bases, leaving 5 bases of the junction unmatched. CDR1 DFQATT and CDR2 SNEGSKA come from the germline V gene (reference sequence). This chain's CDR3 is CSASIQGGQPQHF. DNA for the CDR3: TGCAGTGCTAGTATTCAGGGGGGTCAGCCCCAGCATTTT.

As for this clonotype: A much larger clone differs by one base, so this may be a read error. CDR3 coding DNA: TGTGCCAGCAGCACTTTCCGGGCGAGGAACACTGAAGCTTTCTTT. Encoded protein: CASSTFRARNTEAFF. This sequence joins TRBV7-9 and TRBJ1-1, with D unclear. The CDR3 runs 15 residues. The V end was cut by 5 bases, the J end by 1 base, with 14 bases between. In germline, CDR1 is SEHNR, CDR2 FQNEAQ (reference sequence).

This clonotype was found many times. V usage is TRBV6-5 and J usage is TRBJ2-5; tentative D call: TRBD1 (6 bases). Germline CDR1 and CDR2: MNHEY and SVGAGI. The CDR3 totals 15 residues. Trimming pared 4 bases from V and 1 base from J, leaving 13 bases between. The CDR3 loop is CASSFLLDSQETQYF. DNA for the CDR3: TGTGCCAGCAGTTTCCTCCTGGACAGCCAAGAGACCCAGTACTTC.

Concerning this clonotype: Since a much larger clone is just one base distant, this may be a read error. The conserved phenylalanine or tryptophan is not found at the CDR3 terminus, so this likely reflects a read error. This chain connects TRBV11-3 to TRBJ1-1, with D maybe TRBD1 (5 bases). Germline V lookup: CDR1 SGHNT, CDR2 YENEEA. The CDR3 is made up of 11 amino acids. V was trimmed by 10 bases and J by 1 base, leaving 7 bases between them. In nucleotides, the CDR3 is TGTGCCATGGGGCCGAACACTGAAGCTTTCCTT. Protein sequence: CAMGPNTEAFL.

This chain links TRBV24-1 with TRBJ2-5, with 7 bases that match TRBD1. The CDR3 length is 15 residues. V shed 2 bases, J shed 0 bases, and the junction held 2 bases outside the gene matches. From germline, CDR1 is KGHDR and CDR2 SFDVKD. In nucleotides, the CDR3 is TGTGCCACCAGTGATTGGGACAGCAACCAAGAGACCCAGTACTTC. The encoded protein is CATSDWDSNQETQYF.

V usage is TRBV19 and J usage is TRBJ2-2; TRBD2 matches at 9 bases. CDR1 LNHDA and CDR2 SQIVND come from the germline V gene (reference sequence). V shed 6 bases, J shed 11 bases, and the junction held 10 bases outside the gene matches. This CDR3 has 14 residues. In DNA form, the CDR3 reads TGTGCCAGTAGCCTAGCGGGGAGAACCTACGAGCTGTTTTTT. Translating it yields CASSLAGRTYELFF.

This clonotype was recorded many times. The V and J genes are TRBV9 and TRBJ1-1, with a tentative D call TRBD1 (5 bases). Germline V gives CDR1 SGDLS, CDR2 YYNGEE. The CDR3 consists of 14 residues. V was trimmed by 6 bases and J by 4 bases, leaving 16 bases between them. The CDR3 DNA follows: TGTGCCAGCAACTACCAGGGATTGGGCACTGAAGCTTTCTTT. Its protein product is CASNYQGLGTEAFF.

Notes on this clonotype: A much more abundant neighbour one base away suggests this may be a read error. The rearrangement uses TRBV7-9 and TRBJ1-1; 9 bases map to TRBD1. CDR1 and CDR2 (germline): SEHNR, FQNEAQ (reference sequence). J was trimmed by 5 bases and V by 8 bases; bases with no gene match: 12. The CDR3 spans 15 residues. The CDR3 DNA follows: TGTGCCAGCGGCTCCTCCGGGACAGGGAGAACTGAAGCTTTCTTT. Its translation: CASGSSGTGRTEAFF.

This chain links TRBV10-3 with TRBJ2-5; 7 nucleotides match TRBD1. The CDR3 consists of 15 residues. The V gene's germline CDR1 is ENHRY and CDR2 SYGVKD. The V gene end was trimmed by 4 bases and the J gene end by 5 bases; junction bases not matched to a gene: 10. As DNA, the CDR3 is TGTGCCATCAGTGCCGGTACAGGGGTCTGGGAGACCCAGTACTTC. Encoded protein: CAISAGTGVWETQYF.

The rearrangement joins TRBV7-8 to TRBJ2-7; D remains unclear. The CDR3 sequence is 14 residues long. Germline loops: CDR1 SGHVS, CDR2 FQNEAQ. V was clipped by 2 bases and J by 0 bases, with 8 bases between them. Written as DNA, the CDR3 is TGTGCCAGCAGCTTAAGACCCGCCTCCTACGAGCAGTACTTC. It specifies CASSLRPASYEQYF.

A note on this clonotype: Because it lacks the conserved phenylalanine or tryptophan at the end, this CDR3 is likely a read error. The chain uses TRBV7-7 and TRBJ1-1; D remains ambiguous. The germline V gene has CDR1 SSHAT and CDR2 FNYEAQ (reference sequence). The CDR3 is 15 amino acids. V was pared by 5 bases and J by 1 base, with 14 bases between. CDR3: CASSQEISWNTEAFL. Written as DNA, the CDR3 is TGTGCCAGCAGCCAAGAAATCAGTTGGAACACTGAAGCTTTCCTT.

The rearrangement joins TRBV2 to TRBJ2-7; 9 positions agree with TRBD2. Trimming cost V 3 bases and J 2 bases; bases outside gene matches: 2. CDR1 and CDR2 (germline): SNHLY, FYNNEI. This CDR3 contains 14 residues. The chain's CDR3 is CASSEASGTYEQYF. The CDR3 DNA follows: TGTGCCAGCAGTGAGGCTAGCGGGACCTACGAGCAGTACTTC.

Many counts were recorded for this clonotype. The chain couples TRBV12-3 or TRBV12-4 to TRBJ1-1, with D unresolved. The V gene lost 2 bases and the J gene lost 0 bases, with 10 bases spanning the gap. The CDR3 has 15 residues. This CDR3 is CASSLKSSVNTEAFF. DNA for the CDR3: TGTGCCAGCAGTTTAAAGTCGTCAGTGAACACTGAAGCTTTCTTT.

This clonotype was recorded many times. CDR3 nucleotides: TGTGCCAGCAGCTTAGGAGGGTTCCGGGAGCTGTTTTTT. Protein product: CASSLGGFRELFF. The rearrangement joins TRBV7-6 to TRBJ2-2; D perhaps matches TRBD2 (5 bases). CDR3 length equals 13 residues. The germline gives CDR1 SGHVS, CDR2 FNYEAQ. V was shortened by 1 base and J by 9 bases, with 9 bases between the two germline ends.

This clonotype has a count of ten or more. The chain has TRBV2 and TRBJ2-6; D is unclear. There are 15 residues in the CDR3. Germline V gives CDR1 SNHLY, CDR2 FYNNEI. Trimming took 0 bases from V and 4 from J, leaving 7 bases between them. The CDR3 region is CASSEAVTGANVLTF. In DNA form, the CDR3 reads TGTGCCAGCAGTGAAGCGGTGACCGGGGCCAACGTCCTGACTTTC. The full variable domain, with the rest looked up from reference TRBV2 and TRBJ2-6, is EPEVTQTPSHQVTQMGQEVILRCVPISNHLYFYWYRQILGQKVEFLVSFYNNEISEKSEIFDDQFSVERPDGSNFTLKIRSTKLEDSAMYFCASSEAVTGANVLTFGAGSRLTVL.

The CDR3 loop is CASSDFPTGVSTDTQYF. The CDR3 DNA reads as TGCGCCAGCAGTGACTTCCCTACGGGGGTGAGCACAGATACGCAGTATTTT. The genes are TRBV10-1 and TRBJ2-3; tentative D call: TRBD2 (6 bases). The germline V gene encodes CDR1 WNHNN and CDR2 SYGVQD (reference sequence). Between the trimmed V and J ends, which lost 3 bases and 0 bases, there was a span of 16 bases. The CDR3 covers 17 residues.

Written as DNA, the CDR3 is TGTGCCAGCAGCTCACAGGGAGGCAATCAGCCCCAGCATTTT. This codes for CASSSQGGNQPQHF. The chain is built from TRBV7-6 and TRBJ1-5; D is perhaps TRBD1 (6 bases). Germline CDR1 reads SGHVS; CDR2 reads FNYEAQ. V dropped 4 bases and J dropped 2 bases, with 9 bases sitting between them. The CDR3 is made up of 14 amino acids.

This clonotype was picked up many times. This sequence joins TRBV19 and TRBJ2-3; D uncertain. The V end was cut by 3 bases, the J end by 2 bases, with 9 bases between. Germline V CDR1 and CDR2: LNHDA, SQIVND (reference sequence). The CDR3 extends over 14 amino acids. The CDR3 bases are TGTGCCAGTAGTATTTGGCAGAACACAGATACGCAGTATTTT. It specifies CASSIWQNTDTQYF.

The rearrangement uses TRBV24-1 and TRBJ2-7, with 7 bases identical to TRBD1. CDR1 is KGHDR, CDR2 SFDVKD, per germline. Trimming removed 3 bases from V and 3 bases from J; junction bases left unmatched: 7. CDR3 size: 15 residues. CDR3 in DNA: TGTGCCACCAGTGATCCGGCCGGGACAGACTACGAGCAGTACTTC. This gives the protein CATSDPAGTDYEQYF.

There are many counts of this clonotype. The V and J genes are TRBV6-6 and TRBJ2-7; maybe TRBD1 (5 bases). In germline, CDR1 is MNHNY, CDR2 SVGAGI (reference sequence). V lost 2 bases and J 0 bases, leaving 5 bases between the germline ends. The CDR3 has 13 residues. In DNA, the CDR3 is TGTGCCAGCAGTTACGGGGCCTCCTACGAGCAGTACTTC. Translating it yields CASSYGASYEQYF.

This clonotype has only a few counts. This chain uses TRBV10-2 with TRBJ1-1, with D perhaps TRBD1 (5 bases). Germline V gives CDR1 WSHSY, CDR2 SAAADI. The CDR3 runs to 13 residues. Trimming took 9 bases from V and 4 from J, leaving 15 bases between them. In DNA form, the CDR3 reads TGCGCCAGTTCCCAGGGACGATCCACTGAAGCTTTCTTT. Protein sequence: CASSQGRSTEAFF.

The CDR3 sequence: CASNPTGVNTEAFF. As DNA, the CDR3 is TGTGCCAGCAATCCAACGGGAGTGAACACTGAAGCTTTCTTT. V and J are TRBV9 and TRBJ1-1; D remains ambiguous. Per germline, CDR1 SGDLS and CDR2 YYNGEE. The length of the CDR3 is 14 residues. The germline V and J ends were trimmed by 6 bases and 0 bases, with 12 bases remaining between them.

Ten or more counts support this clonotype. The chain couples TRBV12-3 or TRBV12-4 to TRBJ1-1, with 7 bases that match TRBD1. Germline trimming cut 5 bases from V and 1 base from J; bases unmatched to any gene: 7. The CDR3 extends over 15 amino acids. The CDR3 nucleotides are TGTGCCAGCAGTACACCGACAGGGAAGAACACTGAAGCTTTCTTT. This encodes CASSTPTGKNTEAFF.